The clone carrying this T cell receptor beta chain has only one observation. This entry comes from a study of tumor-infiltrating lymphocytes in primary liver carcinoma. Germline V lookup: CDR1 SGDLS, CDR2 YYNGEE. Trimming took 5 bases from V and 9 from J; bases not matched to a gene: 7. This CDR3 has 14 residues. Extraction also yielded germline DNA, while blood RNA was obtained from unsorted whole blood. Before the surgical procedure, approximately 3.9 milliliters of peripheral blood were collected. The authors made TCR beta cDNA from roughly 480 ng total RNA with a constant-region primer. Slightly modified ARM-PCR, run as three nested multiplex PCR rounds, produced the TCR beta libraries. In the first two PCR rounds, TRBV1-TRBV30 forward primers were paired with a C-beta reverse primer, and each round lasted roughly 10 cycles. TCRdb processed the multiplex PCR reads anew with MiXCR; each CDR3 protein has one entry. In the table there are fewer than 350,000 distinct CDR3 sequences, less than 75% of which are singletons.

This chain connects TRBV9 to TRBJ2-1; 11 nucleotides agree with TRBD2. This sequence originates from a middle-aged man with primary liver carcinoma and hepatitis B virus infection. The sequenced material came from peripheral blood. The CDR3 nucleotides are TGTGCCAGCAGTCGACTAGCGGGAATGGCTGAGCAGTTCTTC. Translated, it gives CASSRLAGMAEQFF.